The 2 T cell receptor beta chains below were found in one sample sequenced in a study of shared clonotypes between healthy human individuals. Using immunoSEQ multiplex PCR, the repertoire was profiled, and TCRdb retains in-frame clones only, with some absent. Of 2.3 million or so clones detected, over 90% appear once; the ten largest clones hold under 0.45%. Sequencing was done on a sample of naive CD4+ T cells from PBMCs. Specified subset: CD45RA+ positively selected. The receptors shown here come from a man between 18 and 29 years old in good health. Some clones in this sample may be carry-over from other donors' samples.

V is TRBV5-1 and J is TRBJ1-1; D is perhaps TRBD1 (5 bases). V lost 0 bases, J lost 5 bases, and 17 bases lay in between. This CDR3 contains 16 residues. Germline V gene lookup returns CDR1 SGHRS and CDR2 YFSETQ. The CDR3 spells CASSLALGEGGTEAFF. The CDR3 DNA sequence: TGCGCCAGCAGCTTGGCCCTGGGGGAGGGTGGTACTGAAGCTTTCTTT.

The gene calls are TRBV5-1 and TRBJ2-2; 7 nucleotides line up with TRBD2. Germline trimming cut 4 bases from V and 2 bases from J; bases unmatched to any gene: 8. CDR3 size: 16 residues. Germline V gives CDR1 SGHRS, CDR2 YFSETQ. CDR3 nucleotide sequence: TGCGCCAGCAGCCGTCAAGCGGGGCAAAACACCGGGGAGCTGTTTTTT. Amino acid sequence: CASSRQAGQNTGELFF.